What follows is one TCR beta chain and its context. The antigen remains undetermined. This CDR3 is also generated by other DNA sequences in the sample. The sample originates from a study of T cells in narcolepsy. The study, taken as a whole, reports: Autoreactive HCRT-specific and TRIB2-specific clonotypes were marked in same-patient CSF-versus-blood CD4+ comparisons. Autoreactive clonotypes reportedly recurred in blood of same and different patients, not controls.

V lost 0 bases and J 2 bases, leaving 6 bases between the germline ends. The CDR3 is 15 residues long. Per germline, CDR1 SGHRS and CDR2 YFSETQ. Clones were sequenced by immunoSEQ multiplex PCR, and TCRdb holds only the in-frame ones, with some missing. The sample lists roughly 10,000 clones, roughly 77% occurring once. Sequencing was done on a sample of CD45RA- memory CD8+ T cells from PBMCs. The receptor's source is a human donor with narcolepsy. V usage is TRBV5-1 and J usage is TRBJ1-6; D uncertain. CDR3 DNA: TGCGCCAGCAGCTTGGGAGTTCCCTATAATTCACCCCTCCACTTT. This sequence encodes CASSLGVPYNSPLHF.